This T cell receptor beta chain was sequenced in a study of T cells in Graves' hyperthyroidism and ophthalmopathy (dated by TCRdb to between 2018 and 2020). With respect to the entire study: Peripheral blood was sampled at the time of initial diagnosis, prior to any treatment. TCR V-J signatures able to tell the groups apart were searched for in a discovery cohort of 95 to 100 patients, of whom roughly 42 had Graves' ophthalmopathy and about 55 had stable Graves' hyperthyroidism. Prospective prediction of ophthalmopathy was tested in an independent validation cohort consisting of roughly 19 hyperthyroidism patients and approximately 16 patients who later progressed to ophthalmopathy. The roughly 99 discovery patients were divided at random into training and test sets in a 7:3 ratio. In addition, the study compared T-cell repertoires in thyroid tissue and in blood from 6 or 7 Graves' hyperthyroidism patients. After sampling, hyperthyroidism patients received methimazole starting at 30 mg daily, and ophthalmopathy patients received high-dose intravenous methylprednisolone. TCR Vbeta CDR3 sequencing of approximately 140 peripheral blood samples (under 45 ophthalmopathy, roughly 74 hyperthyroidism and roughly 17 progressor patients) is reported in the paper. The research as a whole found: Most expanded thyroid clonotypes (frequency above 0.001) were also found in blood, which suggests that blood repertoires may mirror thyroid immune responses. No statistical method was used to set the sample size in advance, and investigators knew the group allocation. In validation, the model predicted progression to ophthalmopathy a median of about 5.9 months before onset, with over 60% sensitivity and nearly 75% specificity. In cross-validation, a model built on a 13 V-J signature told ophthalmopathy apart from stable hyperthyroidism with over 85% sensitivity and about 81% specificity, and in testing the same model reached 80%/75%.

Moderately to severely active disease, a Clinical Activity Score of at least 3, a NOSPECS grade of at least 4, and a duration under 3 months were present in ophthalmopathy patients. Any patient with an uncontrolled infection, another autoimmune disease, pregnancy or lactation was excluded. Diagnoses relied on clinical symptoms, serum thyroxine and TRAb, thyroid ultrasound and orbital computed tomography. PBMCs were isolated from about 9 ml of fresh peripheral blood by Ficoll-Paque density gradient centrifugation. Total RNA was extracted using Trizol reagent, and RNA quality was assessed on an Agilent 2100 Bioanalyzer. TCR beta CDR3 regions were amplified from RNA transcripts. A first-round RT-PCR of the TCR CDR3 used the HTBI primer set with the Qiagen OneStep RT-PCR kit. The libraries were constructed in a second round of multiplex PCR and then size-selected and purified. Libraries were sequenced paired-end with 100 bp reads on an Illumina HiSeq2000. Regarding the original processing steps: Raw data were processed with SOAPnuke, discarding reads with adapters, uncalled bases, mean Phred below 15, or no exact constant-primer or identifier match. COPE v1.2.5 was used to merge high-quality paired reads, and clonotypes were defined as unique nucleotide sequences. MiTCR v1.1 was used to align the clonotypes against IMGT TRBV, TRBD and TRBJ reference segments. The analysis included only V-J combinations with a frequency above 0.0001, which together covered approximately 99% of the repertoires. The TCS score was defined as the ratio of F50 (clonal expansion) to E x V (chaos), calculated using BLOSUM62-based TCRdist between CDR3 peptides within each V-J. Welch's t-statistics and random forest reduced just over 500 V-J features to about 12, which were used in a naive Bayes classifier (R e1071). Using fastp at Q25 and MiXCR, TCRdb reprocessed the public reads and kept productive beta chains. Rows are unified per CDR3 protein, each entry keeping the most common DNA and genes. TCRdb, rather than the study authors, made the V and J calls. The sample table holds 300,000 to 500,000 distinct CDR3 sequences, of which 11% to 15% were seen once. The ten largest account for over 25% of the sample.

The junction shows trimming of 1 base on V and 4 bases on J, and the gene matches do not reach 6 bases of it. CDR1 and CDR2 (MDHEN, SYDVKM) derive from the germline V gene. The CDR3 sequence holds 15 residues, the cysteine and phenylalanine included. The read is trimmed to its CDR3 DNA, 45 bases read in frame from base 1. This clonotype was detected ten times or more. Its antigen remains undetermined. No base-level quality is on record; no much larger clone is a single base apart. Recombination linked TRBV28 to TRBJ1-2; 7 bases in the middle match TRBD1. The sample consisted of blood. The sequence was collected from a man in his fifties or sixties with Graves' ophthalmopathy. The CDR3 region reads CASSLLRGRAYGYTF. The DNA is TGTGCCAGCAGTTTATTGAGGGGGCGAGCCTATGGCTACACCTTC.